This T cell receptor (beta chain) was identified in a study of T cell repertoires in cytomegalovirus infection. Study-wide context: TCR beta signatures that were public indicated CMV infection and matching HLA type.

This clonotype was seen repeatedly, ten times or more. The target antigen is unknown. General study points: The ex vivo response was dominated by HLA-C-restricted CMV-specific TCR beta clonotypes.

TCRdb re-analysed the reads in MiXCR, keeping a single row per CDR3 protein. The sample lists around 270,000 distinct CDR3 sequences, approximately 8.3% occurring once. The germline V gene encodes CDR1 SNHLY and CDR2 FYNNEI. Deletions cut 8 bases from V and 0 bases from J, with 17 bases between. The CDR3 has 15 residues. The chain combines TRBV2 with TRBJ2-7, with D possibly matching TRBD2 (7 bases). The TCR was taken from a human donor in good health (CMV status not recorded). Some clones in this sample may be carry-over from other donors' samples. The sequenced sample was PBMCs. This CDR3 reads CASGGGGRSSYEQYF. The CDR3, as DNA: TGTGCCAGCGGGGGCGGGGGAAGGTCCTCCTACGAGCAGTACTTC.